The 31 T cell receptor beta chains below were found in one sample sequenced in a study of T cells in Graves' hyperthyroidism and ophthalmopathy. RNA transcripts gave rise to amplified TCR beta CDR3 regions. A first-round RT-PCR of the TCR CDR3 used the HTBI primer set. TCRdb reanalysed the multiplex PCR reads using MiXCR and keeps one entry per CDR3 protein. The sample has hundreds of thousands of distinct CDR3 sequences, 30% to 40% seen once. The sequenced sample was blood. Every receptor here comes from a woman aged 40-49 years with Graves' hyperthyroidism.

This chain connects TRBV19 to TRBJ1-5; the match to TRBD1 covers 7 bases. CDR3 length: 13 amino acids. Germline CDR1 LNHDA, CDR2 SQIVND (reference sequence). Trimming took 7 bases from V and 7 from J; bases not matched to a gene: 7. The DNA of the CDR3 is TGTGCCAGTAATCCGCAGGGGGACCAGCCCCAGCATTTT. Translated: CASNPQGDQPQHF.

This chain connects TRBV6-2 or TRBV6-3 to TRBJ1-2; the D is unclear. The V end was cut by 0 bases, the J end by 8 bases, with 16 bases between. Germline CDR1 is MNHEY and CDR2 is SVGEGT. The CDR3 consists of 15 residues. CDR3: CASSYSLTLTGGYTF. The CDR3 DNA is TGTGCCAGCAGTTACTCCCTGACTCTCACGGGGGGCTACACCTTC.

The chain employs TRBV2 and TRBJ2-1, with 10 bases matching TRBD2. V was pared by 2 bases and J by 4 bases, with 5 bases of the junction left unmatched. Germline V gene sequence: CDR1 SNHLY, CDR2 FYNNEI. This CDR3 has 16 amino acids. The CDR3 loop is CASSETRTSGYNEQFF. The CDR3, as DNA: TGTGCCAGCAGTGAAACTAGGACTAGCGGATACAATGAGCAGTTCTTC.

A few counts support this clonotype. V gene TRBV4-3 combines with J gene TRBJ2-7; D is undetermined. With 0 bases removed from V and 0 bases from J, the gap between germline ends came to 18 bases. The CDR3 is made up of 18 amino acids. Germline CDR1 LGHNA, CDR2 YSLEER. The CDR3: CASSQEGPKAGSSYEQYF. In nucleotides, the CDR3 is TGCGCCAGCAGCCAAGAAGGTCCTAAGGCAGGAAGCTCCTACGAGCAGTACTTC.

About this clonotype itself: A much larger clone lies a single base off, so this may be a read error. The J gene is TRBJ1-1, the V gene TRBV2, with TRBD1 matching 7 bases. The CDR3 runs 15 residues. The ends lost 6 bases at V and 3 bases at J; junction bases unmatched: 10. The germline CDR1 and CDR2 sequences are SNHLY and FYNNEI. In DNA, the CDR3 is TGTGCCAGCAGCCCCACAACAGGGGCGGACACTGAAGCTTTCTTT. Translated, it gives CASSPTTGADTEAFF.

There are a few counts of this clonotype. The CDR3 coding sequence is TGTGCCAGCGGACAGGGGTCGGGCTATGGCTACACCTTC. The encoded protein is CASGQGSGYGYTF. The chain has TRBV10-3 and TRBJ1-2; TRBD1 aligns across 9 bases. The ends lost 10 bases at V and 4 bases at J; junction bases unmatched: 7. The V gene's germline CDR1 is ENHRY and CDR2 SYGVKD. The CDR3 extends over 13 amino acids.

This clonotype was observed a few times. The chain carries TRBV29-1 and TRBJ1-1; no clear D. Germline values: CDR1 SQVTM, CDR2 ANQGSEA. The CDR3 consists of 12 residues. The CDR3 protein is CVGNLMNTEAFF. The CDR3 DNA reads TGCGTGGGGAACCTCATGAACACTGAAGCTTTCTTT.

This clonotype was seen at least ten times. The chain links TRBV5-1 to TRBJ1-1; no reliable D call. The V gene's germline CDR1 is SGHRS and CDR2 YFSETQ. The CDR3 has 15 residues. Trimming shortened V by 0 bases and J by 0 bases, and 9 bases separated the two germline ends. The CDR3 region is CASSLVGVMNTEAFF. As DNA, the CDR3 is TGCGCCAGCAGCTTGGTTGGGGTCATGAACACTGAAGCTTTCTTT.

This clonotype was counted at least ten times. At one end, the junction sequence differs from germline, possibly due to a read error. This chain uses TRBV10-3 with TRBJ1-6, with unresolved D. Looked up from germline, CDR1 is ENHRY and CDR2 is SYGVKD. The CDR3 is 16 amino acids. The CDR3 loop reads CASSLNLDGRNSPLHF. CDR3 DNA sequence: TGTGCCAGCAGTCTCAATTTGGACGGGAGGAATTCACCCCTCCACTTT.

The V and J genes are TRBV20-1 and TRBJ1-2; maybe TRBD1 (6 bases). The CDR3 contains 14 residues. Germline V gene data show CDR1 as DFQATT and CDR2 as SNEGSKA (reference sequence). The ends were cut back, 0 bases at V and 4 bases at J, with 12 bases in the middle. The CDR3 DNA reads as TGCAGTGCTAGAGATCGGACAGCCATCTATGGCTACACCTTC. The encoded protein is CSARDRTAIYGYTF.

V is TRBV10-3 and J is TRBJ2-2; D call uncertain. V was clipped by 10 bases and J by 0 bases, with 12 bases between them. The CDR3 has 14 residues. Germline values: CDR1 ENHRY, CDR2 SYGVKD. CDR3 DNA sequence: TGTGCCAGCCGCCCTCATGCGAACACCGGGGAGCTGTTTTTT. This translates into CASRPHANTGELFF.

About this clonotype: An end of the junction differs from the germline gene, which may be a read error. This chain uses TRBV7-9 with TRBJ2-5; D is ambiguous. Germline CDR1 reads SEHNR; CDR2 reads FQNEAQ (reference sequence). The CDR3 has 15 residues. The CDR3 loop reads CASSPDVRPQETQYF. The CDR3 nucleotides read TGCGCCAGCAGCCCAGACGTACGGCCCCAAGAGACCCAGTACTTC.

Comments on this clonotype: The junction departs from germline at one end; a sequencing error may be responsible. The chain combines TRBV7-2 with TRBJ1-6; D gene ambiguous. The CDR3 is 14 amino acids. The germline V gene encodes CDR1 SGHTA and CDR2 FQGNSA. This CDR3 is CASSQAVHSGALHF. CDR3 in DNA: TGCGCCAGCAGCCAAGCTGTGCATTCCGGGGCCCTCCACTTT.

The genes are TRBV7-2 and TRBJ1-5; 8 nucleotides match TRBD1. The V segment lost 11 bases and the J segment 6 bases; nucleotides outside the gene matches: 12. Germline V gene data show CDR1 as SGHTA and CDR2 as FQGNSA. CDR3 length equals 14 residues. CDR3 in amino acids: CAWTQTGAGQPQHF. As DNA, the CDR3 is TGTGCCTGGACCCAGACAGGGGCGGGTCAGCCCCAGCATTTT.

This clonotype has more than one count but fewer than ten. The CDR3 reads CASSQGLLTGKETQYF. Written as DNA, the CDR3 is TGTGCCAGCAGCCAAGGTCTCCTGACAGGAAAAGAGACCCAGTACTTC. The rearrangement joins TRBV14 to TRBJ2-5, with D possibly matching TRBD1 (6 bases). Germline V lookup: CDR1 SGHDN, CDR2 FVKESK. This CDR3 is 16 amino acids long. Trimming took 1 base from V and 3 from J, leaving 15 bases between them.

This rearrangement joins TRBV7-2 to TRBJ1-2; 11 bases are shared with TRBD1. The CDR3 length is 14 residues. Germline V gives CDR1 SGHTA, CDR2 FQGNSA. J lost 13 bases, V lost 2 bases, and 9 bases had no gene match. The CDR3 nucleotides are TGTGCCAGCAGCTTAACCGGGACAGGGGGTAGAGGCACCTTC. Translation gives CASSLTGTGGRGTF.

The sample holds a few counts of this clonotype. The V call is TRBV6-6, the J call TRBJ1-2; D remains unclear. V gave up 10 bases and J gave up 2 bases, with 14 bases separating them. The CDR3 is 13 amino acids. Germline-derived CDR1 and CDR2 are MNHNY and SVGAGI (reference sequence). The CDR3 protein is CATRERNNYGYTF. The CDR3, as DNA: TGTGCCACCCGGGAGAGGAACAACTATGGCTACACCTTC.

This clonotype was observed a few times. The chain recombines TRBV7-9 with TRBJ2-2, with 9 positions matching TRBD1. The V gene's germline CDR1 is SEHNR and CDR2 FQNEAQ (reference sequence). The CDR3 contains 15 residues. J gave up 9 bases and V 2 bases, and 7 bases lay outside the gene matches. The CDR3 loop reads CASSLRGQGGRELFF. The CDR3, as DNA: TGTGCCAGCAGCTTACGGGGACAGGGTGGCCGGGAGCTGTTTTTT. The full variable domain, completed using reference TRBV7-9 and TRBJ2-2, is DTGVSQNPRHKITKRGQNVTFRCDPISEHNRLYWYRQTLGQGPEFLTYFQNEAQLEKSRLLSDRFSAERPKGSFSTLEIQRTEQGDSAMYLCASSLRGQGGRELFFGEGSRLTVL.

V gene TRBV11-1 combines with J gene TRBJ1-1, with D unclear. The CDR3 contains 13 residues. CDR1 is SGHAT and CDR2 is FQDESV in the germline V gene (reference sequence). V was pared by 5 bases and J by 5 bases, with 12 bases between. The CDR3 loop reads CASSRLRGTEAFF. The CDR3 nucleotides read TGTGCCAGCAGCCGCCTCCGAGGGACTGAAGCTTTCTTT.

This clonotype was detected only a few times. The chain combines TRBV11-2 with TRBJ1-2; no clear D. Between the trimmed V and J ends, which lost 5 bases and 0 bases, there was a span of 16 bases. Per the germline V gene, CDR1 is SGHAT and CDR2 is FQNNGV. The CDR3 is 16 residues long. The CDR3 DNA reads TGTGCCAGCAGCCGACTACTCGGCAGCTCTAACTATGGCTACACCTTC. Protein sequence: CASSRLLGSSNYGYTF. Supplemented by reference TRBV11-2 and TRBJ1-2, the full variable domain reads EAGVAQSPRYKIIEKRQSVAFWCNPISGHATLYWYQQILGQGPKLLIQFQNNGVVDDSQLPKDRFSAERLKGVDSTLKIQPAKLEDSAVYLCASSRLLGSSNYGYTFGSGTRLTVV.

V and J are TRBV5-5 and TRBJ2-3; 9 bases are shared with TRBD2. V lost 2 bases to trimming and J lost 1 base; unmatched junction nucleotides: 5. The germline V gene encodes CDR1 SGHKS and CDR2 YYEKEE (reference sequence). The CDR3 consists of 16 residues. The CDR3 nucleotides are TGTGCCAGCAGCTTTTTAGCGGGAGTGGGCACAGATACGCAGTATTTT. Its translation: CASSFLAGVGTDTQYF.

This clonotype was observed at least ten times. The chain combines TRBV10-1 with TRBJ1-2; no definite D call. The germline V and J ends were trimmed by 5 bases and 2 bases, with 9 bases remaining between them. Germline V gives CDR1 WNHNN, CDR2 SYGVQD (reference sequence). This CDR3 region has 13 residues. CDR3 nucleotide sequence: TGCGCCAGCAGTAAAGACGGGAACTATGGCTACACCTTC. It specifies CASSKDGNYGYTF.

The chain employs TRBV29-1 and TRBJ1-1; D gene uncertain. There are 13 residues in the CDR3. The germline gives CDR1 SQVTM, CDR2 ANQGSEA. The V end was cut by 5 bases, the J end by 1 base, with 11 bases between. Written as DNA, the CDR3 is TGCAGCGTTATAGCGGGAGGGAACACTGAAGCTTTCTTT. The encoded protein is CSVIAGGNTEAFF.

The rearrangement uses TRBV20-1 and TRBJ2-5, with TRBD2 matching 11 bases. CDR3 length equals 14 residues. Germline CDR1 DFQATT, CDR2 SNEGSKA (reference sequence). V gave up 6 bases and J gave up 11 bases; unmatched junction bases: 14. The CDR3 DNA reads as TGCAGTGCATATAGCGGGGGGGGCACAGATACGCAGTACTTC. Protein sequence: CSAYSGGGTDTQYF.

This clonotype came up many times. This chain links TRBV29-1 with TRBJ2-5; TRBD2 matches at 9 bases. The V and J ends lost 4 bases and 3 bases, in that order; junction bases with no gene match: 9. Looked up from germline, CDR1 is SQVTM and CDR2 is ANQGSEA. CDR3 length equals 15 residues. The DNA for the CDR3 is TGCAGCGTTGGGGGTCATCTAGCGGGAAAAGAGACCCAGTACTTC. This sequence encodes CSVGGHLAGKETQYF.

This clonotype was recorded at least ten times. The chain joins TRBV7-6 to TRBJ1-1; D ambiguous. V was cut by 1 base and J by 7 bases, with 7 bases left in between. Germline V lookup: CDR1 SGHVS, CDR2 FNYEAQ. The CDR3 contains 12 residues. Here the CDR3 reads CASSLVMSEAFF. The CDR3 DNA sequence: TGTGCCAGCAGCTTAGTGATGAGTGAAGCTTTCTTT.

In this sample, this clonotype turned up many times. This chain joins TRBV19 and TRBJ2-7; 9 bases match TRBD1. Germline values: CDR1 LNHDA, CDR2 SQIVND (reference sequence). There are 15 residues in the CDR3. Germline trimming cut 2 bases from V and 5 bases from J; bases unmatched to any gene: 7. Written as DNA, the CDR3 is TGTGCCAGTAGTATAAGTGGGACAGGGAGGAACGAGCAGTACTTC. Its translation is CASSISGTGRNEQYF.

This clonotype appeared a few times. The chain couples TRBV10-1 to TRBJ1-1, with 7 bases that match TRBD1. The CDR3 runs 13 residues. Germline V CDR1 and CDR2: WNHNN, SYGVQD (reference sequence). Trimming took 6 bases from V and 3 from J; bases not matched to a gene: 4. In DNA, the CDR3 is TGCGCCAGCAGGGAAGGGGGCGACACTGAAGCTTTCTTT. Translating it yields CASREGGDTEAFF.

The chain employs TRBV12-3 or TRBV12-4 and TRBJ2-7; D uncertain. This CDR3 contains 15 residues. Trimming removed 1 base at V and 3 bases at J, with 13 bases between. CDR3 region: CASSLVVGKIYEQYF. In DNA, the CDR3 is TGTGCCAGCAGTTTAGTGGTGGGGAAGATCTACGAGCAGTACTTC.

CDR3 sequence: CASSMTGQRDLIYGYTF. For the CDR3, the DNA is TGTGCCAGTAGTATGACAGGACAGCGCGACCTTATCTATGGCTACACCTTC. This chain uses TRBV19 with TRBJ1-2; a weak D match, TRBD1 (6 bases). The CDR3 is made up of 17 amino acids. V was trimmed by 3 bases and J by 4 bases, leaving 21 bases between them. The germline V gene has CDR1 LNHDA and CDR2 SQIVND (reference sequence).

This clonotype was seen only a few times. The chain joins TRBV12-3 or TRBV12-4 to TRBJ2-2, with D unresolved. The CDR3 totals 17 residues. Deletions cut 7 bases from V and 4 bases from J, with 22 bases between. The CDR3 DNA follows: TGTGCCAGCACCCCCATAATGGACCCTCGCGGCACCGGGGAGCTGTTTTTT. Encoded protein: CASTPIMDPRGTGELFF.